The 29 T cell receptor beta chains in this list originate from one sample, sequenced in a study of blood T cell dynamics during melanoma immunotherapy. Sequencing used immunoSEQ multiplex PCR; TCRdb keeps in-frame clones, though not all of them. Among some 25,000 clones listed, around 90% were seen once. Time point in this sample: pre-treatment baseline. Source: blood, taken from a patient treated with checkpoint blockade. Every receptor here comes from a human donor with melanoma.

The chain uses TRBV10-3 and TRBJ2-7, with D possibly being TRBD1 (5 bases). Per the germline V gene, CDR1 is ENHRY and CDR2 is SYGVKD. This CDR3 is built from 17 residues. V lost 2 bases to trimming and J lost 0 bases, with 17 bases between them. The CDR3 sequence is CAISEPKGLVSSYEQYF. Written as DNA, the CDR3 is TGTGCCATCAGTGAGCCGAAGGGGCTAGTCAGCTCCTACGAGCAGTACTTC.

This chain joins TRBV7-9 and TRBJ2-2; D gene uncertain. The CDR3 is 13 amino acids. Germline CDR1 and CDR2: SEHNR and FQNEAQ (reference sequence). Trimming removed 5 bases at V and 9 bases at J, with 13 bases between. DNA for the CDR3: TGTGCCAGCAGCGAAGAGCCGCATAGGGAGCTGTTTTTT. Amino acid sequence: CASSEEPHRELFF.

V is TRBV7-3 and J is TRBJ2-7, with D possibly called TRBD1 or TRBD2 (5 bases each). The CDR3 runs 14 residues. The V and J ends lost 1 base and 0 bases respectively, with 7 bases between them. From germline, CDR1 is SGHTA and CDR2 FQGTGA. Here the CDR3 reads CASSLMGDSYEQYF. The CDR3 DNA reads TGTGCCAGCAGCTTAATGGGGGACTCCTACGAGCAGTACTTC.

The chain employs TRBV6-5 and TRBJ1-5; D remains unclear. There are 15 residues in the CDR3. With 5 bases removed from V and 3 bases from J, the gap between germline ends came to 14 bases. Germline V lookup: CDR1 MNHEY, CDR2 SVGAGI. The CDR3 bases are TGTGCCAGCAGTCCGGTGTCCGGGAACAATCAGCCCCAGCATTTT. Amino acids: CASSPVSGNNQPQHF.

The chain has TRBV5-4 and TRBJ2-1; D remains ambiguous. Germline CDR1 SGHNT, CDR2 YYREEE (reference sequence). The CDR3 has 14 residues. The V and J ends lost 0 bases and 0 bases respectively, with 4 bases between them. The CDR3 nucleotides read TGTGCCAGCAGCTTGGACGGCTCCTACAATGAGCAGTTCTTC. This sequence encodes CASSLDGSYNEQFF. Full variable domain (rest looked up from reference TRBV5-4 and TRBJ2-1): ETGVTQSPTHLIKTRGQQVTLRCSSQSGHNTVSWYQQALGQGPQFIFQYYREEENGRGNFPPRFSGLQFPNYSSELNVNALELDDSALYLCASSLDGSYNEQFFGPGTRLTVL.

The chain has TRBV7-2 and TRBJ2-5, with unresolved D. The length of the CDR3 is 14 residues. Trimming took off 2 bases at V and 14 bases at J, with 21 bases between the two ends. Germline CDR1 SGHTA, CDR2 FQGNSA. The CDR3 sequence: CASSLLGIRADIYF. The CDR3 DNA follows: TGTGCCAGCAGCTTATTAGGGATCCGGGCTGACATCTACTTC.

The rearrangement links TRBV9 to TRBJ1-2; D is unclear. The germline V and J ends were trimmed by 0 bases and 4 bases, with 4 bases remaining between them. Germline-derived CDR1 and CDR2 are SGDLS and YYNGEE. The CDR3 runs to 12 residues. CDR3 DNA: TGTGCCAGCAGCGTAGGGGGCTATGGCTACACCTTC. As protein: CASSVGGYGYTF.

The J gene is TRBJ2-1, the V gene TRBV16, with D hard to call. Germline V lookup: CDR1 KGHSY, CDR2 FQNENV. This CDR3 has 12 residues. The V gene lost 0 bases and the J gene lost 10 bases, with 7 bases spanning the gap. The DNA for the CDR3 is TGTGCCAGCAGCCAATCCCCTCCGGAGCAGTTCTTC. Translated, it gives CASSQSPPEQFF.

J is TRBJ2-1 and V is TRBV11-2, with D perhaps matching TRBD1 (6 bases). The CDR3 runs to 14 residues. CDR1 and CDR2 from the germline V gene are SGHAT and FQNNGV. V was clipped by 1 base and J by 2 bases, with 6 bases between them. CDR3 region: CASSLGQAYNEQFF. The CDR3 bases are TGTGCCAGCAGCTTAGGACAGGCCTACAATGAGCAGTTCTTC. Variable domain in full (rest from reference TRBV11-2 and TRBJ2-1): EAGVAQSPRYKIIEKRQSVAFWCNPISGHATLYWYQQILGQGPKLLIQFQNNGVVDDSQLPKDRFSAERLKGVDSTLKIQPAKLEDSAVYLCASSLGQAYNEQFFGPGTRLTVL.

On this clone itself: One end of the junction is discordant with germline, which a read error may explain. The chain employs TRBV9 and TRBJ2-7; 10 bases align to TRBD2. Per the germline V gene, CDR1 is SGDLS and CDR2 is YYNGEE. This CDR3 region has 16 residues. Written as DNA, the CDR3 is TGTGCCAGCAGCGCCGGTCTAGCGGGAGACTCCCACGAGCAGTACTTC. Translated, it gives CASSAGLAGDSHEQYF.

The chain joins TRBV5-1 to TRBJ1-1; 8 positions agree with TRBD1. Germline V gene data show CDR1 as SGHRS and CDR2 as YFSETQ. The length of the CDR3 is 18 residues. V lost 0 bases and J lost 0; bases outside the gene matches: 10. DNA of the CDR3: TGCGCCAGCAGCTTGGGGACAGGGAGGGGGAGTTTGAACACTGAAGCTTTCTTT. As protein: CASSLGTGRGSLNTEAFF.

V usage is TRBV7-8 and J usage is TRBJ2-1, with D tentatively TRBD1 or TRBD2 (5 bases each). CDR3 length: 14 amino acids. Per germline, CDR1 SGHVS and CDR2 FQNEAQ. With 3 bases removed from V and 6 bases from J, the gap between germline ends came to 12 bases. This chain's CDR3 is CASSLGERANEQFF. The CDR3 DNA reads TGTGCCAGCAGCTTGGGGGAGAGGGCCAATGAGCAGTTCTTC.

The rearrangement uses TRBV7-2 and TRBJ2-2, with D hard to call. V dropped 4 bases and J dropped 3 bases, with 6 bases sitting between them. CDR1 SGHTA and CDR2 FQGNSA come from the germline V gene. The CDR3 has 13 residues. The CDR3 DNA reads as TGTGCCAGCAGCTCCGGTCACACCGGGGAGCTGTTTTTT. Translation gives CASSSGHTGELFF.

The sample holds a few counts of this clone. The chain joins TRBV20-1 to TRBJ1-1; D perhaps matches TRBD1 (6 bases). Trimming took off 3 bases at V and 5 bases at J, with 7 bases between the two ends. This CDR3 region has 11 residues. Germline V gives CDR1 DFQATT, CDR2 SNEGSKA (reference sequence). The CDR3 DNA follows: TGCAGTGCTAGGGGGGCGACTGAAGCTTTCTTT. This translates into CSARGATEAFF.

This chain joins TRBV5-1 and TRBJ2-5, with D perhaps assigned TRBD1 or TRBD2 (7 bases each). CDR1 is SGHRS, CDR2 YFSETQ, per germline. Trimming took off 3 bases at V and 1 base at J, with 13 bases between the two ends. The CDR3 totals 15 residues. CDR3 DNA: TGCGCCAGCAGCTCGGGGAGGGGGCGCCAAGAGACCCAGTACTTC. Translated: CASSSGRGRQETQYF.

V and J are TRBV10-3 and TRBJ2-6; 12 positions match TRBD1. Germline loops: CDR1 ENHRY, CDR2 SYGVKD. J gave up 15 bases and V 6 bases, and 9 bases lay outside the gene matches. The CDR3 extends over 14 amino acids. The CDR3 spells CAIRPGQGATNLTF. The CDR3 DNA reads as TGTGCCATCAGGCCGGGACAGGGGGCGACTAACCTGACTTTC.

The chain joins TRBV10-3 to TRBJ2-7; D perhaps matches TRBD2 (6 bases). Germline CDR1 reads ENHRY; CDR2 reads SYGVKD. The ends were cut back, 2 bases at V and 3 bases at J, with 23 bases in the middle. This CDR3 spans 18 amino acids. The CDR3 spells CAISEVGGFRRNLYEQYF. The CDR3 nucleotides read TGTGCCATCAGTGAGGTGGGAGGTTTTCGGCGGAACCTCTACGAGCAGTACTTC.

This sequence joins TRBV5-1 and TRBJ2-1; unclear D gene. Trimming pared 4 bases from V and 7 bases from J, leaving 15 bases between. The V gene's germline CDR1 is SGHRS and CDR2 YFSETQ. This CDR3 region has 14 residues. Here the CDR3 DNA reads TGCGCCAGCAGCCCGGAGCGAATTTCTAATGAGCAGTTCTTC. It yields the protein CASSPERISNEQFF.

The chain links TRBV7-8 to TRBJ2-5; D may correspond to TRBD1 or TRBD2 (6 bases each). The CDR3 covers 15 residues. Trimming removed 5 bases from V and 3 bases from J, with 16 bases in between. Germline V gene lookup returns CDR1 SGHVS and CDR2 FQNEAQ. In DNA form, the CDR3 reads TGTGCCAGCAGCCCACCGAAGGGGGGCGAAGAGACCCAGTACTTC. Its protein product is CASSPPKGGEETQYF.

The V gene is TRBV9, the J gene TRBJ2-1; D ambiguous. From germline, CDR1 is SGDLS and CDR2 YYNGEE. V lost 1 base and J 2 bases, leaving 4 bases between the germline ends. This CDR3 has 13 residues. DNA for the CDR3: TGTGCCAGCAGCGTAAGGACCTACAATGAGCAGTTCTTC. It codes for CASSVRTYNEQFF. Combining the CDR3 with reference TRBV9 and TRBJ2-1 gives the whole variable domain DSGVTQTPKHLITATGQRVTLRCSPRSGDLSVYWYQQSLDQGLQFLIQYYNGEERAKGNILERFSAQQFPDLHSELNLSSLELGDSALYFCASSVRTYNEQFFGPGTRLTVL.

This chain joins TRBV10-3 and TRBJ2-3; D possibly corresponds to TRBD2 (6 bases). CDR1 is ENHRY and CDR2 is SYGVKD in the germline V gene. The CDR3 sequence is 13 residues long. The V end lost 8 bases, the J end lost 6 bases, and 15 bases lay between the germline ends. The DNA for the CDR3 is TGTGCCATCCGCGGAGGGGCCGCTGATACGCAGTATTTT. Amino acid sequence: CAIRGGAADTQYF.

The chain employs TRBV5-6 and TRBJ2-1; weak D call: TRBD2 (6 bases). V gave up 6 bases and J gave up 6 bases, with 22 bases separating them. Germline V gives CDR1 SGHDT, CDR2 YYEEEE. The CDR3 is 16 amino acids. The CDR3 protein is CASINTGTAVSNEQFF. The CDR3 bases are TGTGCCAGCATCAACACCGGGACTGCCGTGAGCAATGAGCAGTTCTTC.

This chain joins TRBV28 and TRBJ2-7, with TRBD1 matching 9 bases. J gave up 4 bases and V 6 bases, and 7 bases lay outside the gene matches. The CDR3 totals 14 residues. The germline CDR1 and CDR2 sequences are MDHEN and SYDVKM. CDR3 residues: CASSPDRGYYEQYF. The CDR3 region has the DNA TGTGCCAGCAGCCCCGACAGGGGGTATTACGAGCAGTACTTC.

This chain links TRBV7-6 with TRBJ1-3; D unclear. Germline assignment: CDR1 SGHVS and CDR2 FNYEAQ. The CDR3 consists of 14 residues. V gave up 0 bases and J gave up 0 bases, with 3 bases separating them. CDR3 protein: CASSLADSGNTIYF. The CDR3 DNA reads TGTGCCAGCAGCTTAGCAGACTCTGGAAACACCATATATTTT.

CDR3 sequence reads: CASSRGPPWPEAFF. The DNA for the CDR3 is TGTGCCAGCAGTCGGGGCCCCCCGTGGCCTGAAGCTTTCTTT. This rearrangement joins TRBV6-1 to TRBJ1-1, with D possibly TRBD1 on 5 matching bases. Between the trimmed V and J ends, which lost 5 bases and 6 bases, there was a span of 16 bases. The germline V gene has CDR1 MNHNS and CDR2 SASEGT. The CDR3 runs to 14 residues.

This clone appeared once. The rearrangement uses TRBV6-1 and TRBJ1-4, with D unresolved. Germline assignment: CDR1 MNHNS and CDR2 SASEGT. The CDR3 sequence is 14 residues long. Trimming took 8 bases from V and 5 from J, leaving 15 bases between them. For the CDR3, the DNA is TGTGCCAGCGGCTTTGGGCCAATAAATGAAAAACTGTTTTTT. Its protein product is CASGFGPINEKLFF.

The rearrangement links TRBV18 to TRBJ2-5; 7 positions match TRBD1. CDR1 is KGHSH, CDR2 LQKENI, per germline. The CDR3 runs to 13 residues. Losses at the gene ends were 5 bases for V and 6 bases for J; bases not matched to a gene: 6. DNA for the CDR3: TGTGCCAGCTCATCGACAGGGCGGCAGACCCAGTACTTC. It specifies CASSSTGRQTQYF.

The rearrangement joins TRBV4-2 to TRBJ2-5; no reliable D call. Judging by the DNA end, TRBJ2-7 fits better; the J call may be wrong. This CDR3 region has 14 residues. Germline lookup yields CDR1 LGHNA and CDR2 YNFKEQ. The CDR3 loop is CASSQDLTVYEQYF. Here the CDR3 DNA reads TGTGCCAGCAGCCAAGATTTAACGGTCTACGAGCAGTACTTC.

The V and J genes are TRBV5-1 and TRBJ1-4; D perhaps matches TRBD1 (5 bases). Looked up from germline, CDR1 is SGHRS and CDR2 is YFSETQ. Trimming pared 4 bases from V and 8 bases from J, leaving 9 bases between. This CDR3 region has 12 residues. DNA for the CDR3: TGCGCCAGCAGCCGGGACGGCGAAAAACTGTTTTTT. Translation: CASSRDGEKLFF.